This TCR beta chain was retrieved from a study of shared T cell receptors in the human thymus. The CDR3 sequence is 12 residues long. Per the germline V gene, CDR1 is GTSNPN and CDR2 is SVGIG (reference sequence). Trimming pared 3 bases from V and 2 bases from J, leaving 7 bases between. Profiling relied on immunoSEQ multiplex PCR, and the TCRdb table lists in-frame clones only, not all of them. The table includes just under 550,000 clones, 75% to 80% detected once. Separately, the same data were catalogued under a study of human thymus T cells. That source reports: Infants, healthy and Finnish, who were having corrective surgery for congenital heart defects served as donors.

This receptor was taken from a boy under two years old with a congenital heart defect. Material: thymocytes. The rearrangement joins TRBV30 to TRBJ1-1; D call uncertain. CDR3 in amino acids: CAWRASNTEAFF. The CDR3 bases are TGTGCCTGGAGGGCCAGTAACACTGAAGCTTTCTTT.